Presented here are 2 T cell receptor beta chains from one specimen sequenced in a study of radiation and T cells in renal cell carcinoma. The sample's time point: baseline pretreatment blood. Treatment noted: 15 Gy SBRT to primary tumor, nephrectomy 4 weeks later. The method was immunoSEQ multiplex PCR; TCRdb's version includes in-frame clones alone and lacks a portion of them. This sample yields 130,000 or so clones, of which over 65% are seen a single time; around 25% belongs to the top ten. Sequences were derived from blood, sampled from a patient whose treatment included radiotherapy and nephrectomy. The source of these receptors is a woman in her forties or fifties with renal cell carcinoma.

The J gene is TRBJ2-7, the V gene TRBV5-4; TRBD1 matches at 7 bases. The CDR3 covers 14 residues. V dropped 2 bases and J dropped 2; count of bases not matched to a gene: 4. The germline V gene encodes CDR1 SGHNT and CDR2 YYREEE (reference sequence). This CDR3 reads CASSFDRDAYEQYF. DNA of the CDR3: TGTGCCAGCAGCTTCGACAGGGATGCCTACGAGCAGTACTTC.

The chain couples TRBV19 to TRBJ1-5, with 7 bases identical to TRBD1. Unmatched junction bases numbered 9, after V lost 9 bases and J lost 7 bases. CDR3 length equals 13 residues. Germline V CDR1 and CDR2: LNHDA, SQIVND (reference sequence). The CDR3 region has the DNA TGTGCCAGCAGAAGGGACAGTGAACAGCCCCAGCATTTT. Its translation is CASRRDSEQPQHF. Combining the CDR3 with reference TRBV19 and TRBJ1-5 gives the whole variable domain DGGITQSPKYLFRKEGQNVTLSCEQNLNHDAMYWYRQDPGQGLRLIYYSQIVNDFQKGDIAEGYSVSREKKESFPLTVTSAQKNPTAFYLCASRRDSEQPQHFGDGTRLSIL.